The clone carrying this T cell receptor beta chain was seen at least ten times. Its antigen is as yet unknown. The source of the sample is a study of molecular identifiers for immune sequencing clone quantification. The overall study: Four of five RNA aliquots from around 20,000 or 100,000 naive CD8 T cells were sequenced.

CDR1 and CDR2 (germline): LGHDT, YNNKEL (reference sequence). The V end lost 5 bases, the J end lost 8 bases, and 9 bases lay between the germline ends. The CDR3 runs to 12 residues. Study-wide points: Clone sizes that are highly expanded could be underestimated when identical TCR molecules share a barcode.

Generation of bulk TCR libraries relied on previously described methods and listed TCR primers. MiXCR, applied by TCRdb to the PCR reads, yields one record per CDR3 protein. The sample yields under 800,000 distinct CDR3 sequences, about 25% seen once. Sorting was used to obtain naive CD8 T cells (CD8+CD4-CCR7+CD45RA+). The gene calls are TRBV3-1 and TRBJ1-4; D is uncertain. The specimen sequenced was naive CD8+ T cells from blood, with Jurkat cell RNA spiked in. Subset given: FACS-sorted CD8+CD4-CCR7+CD45RA+ naive T cells. This sequence was found in a human donor in good health. Some libraries in this study had Jurkat cell RNA spiked in. The CDR3 nucleotides read TGTGCCAGCAGCGCATGGAGCGAAAAACTGTTTTTT. It specifies CASSAWSEKLFF.